The clone carrying this TCR beta chain was recorded once. Its cognate antigen is unknown. Combining a sample-barcoded 5' primer with a J-beta primer mix, a second PCR ran for roughly 7 to 12 cycles. Each single sample gave us at least 2.5 million CDR3-containing paired-end reads. TCRdb independently ran MiXCR on the 5' RACE reads; one entry per CDR3 protein. The table lists 800,000 or so distinct CDR3 sequences, roughly 60% of them singletons. The sample originates from a study of blood T cells in healthy people across ages. The germline CDR1 and CDR2 sequences are SGHTA and FQGNSA. The ends lost 5 bases at V and 7 bases at J; junction bases unmatched: 10. This CDR3 region has 16 residues. Whenever a sample was processed, at least 6 million PBMCs were isolated. Whole-study findings and limits: Older age went with lower TCR beta diversity per million T cells, in a roughly linear way.

The chain uses TRBV7-2 and TRBJ2-1; 11 nucleotides match TRBD2. The TCR sequence derives from a man between 25 and 39 years old in good health. The sequenced sample was blood. The CDR3 protein is CASSLIAGGVANEQFF. The CDR3 nucleotides are TGTGCCAGCAGCCTAATAGCGGGGGGGGTGGCGAATGAGCAGTTCTTC. Complete variable domain (other parts from reference TRBV7-2 and TRBJ2-1): GAGVSQSPSNKVTEKGKDVELRCDPISGHTALYWYRQSLGQGLEFLIYFQGNSAPDKSGLPSDRFSAERTGGSVSTLTIQRTQQEDSAVYLCASSLIAGGVANEQFFGPGTRLTVL.